A selection of T cell receptor beta chains follows, all from one sample in a study of monozygotic twins with inflammatory bowel disease. TCRdb processed the 5' RACE reads again and assigns one entry to each CDR3 protein, with no DNA. The listing records around 210,000 distinct CDR3 sequences. Sequencing used blood. Every receptor here comes from a human donor with ulcerative colitis or Crohn's disease, or a healthy co-twin of an affected twin (not recorded which). Each CDR3 is given with its conserved first and last residue.

v_gene: TRBV5-1; j_gene: TRBJ2-3; CDR3aa: CAGSSSSSTDTQYF
v_gene: TRBV20-1; j_gene: TRBJ2-1; CDR3aa: CSASPAGARNEQFF
v_gene: TRBV6-2/TRBV6-3; j_gene: TRBJ1-5; CDR3aa: CASSPISNQPQHF
v_gene: TRBV7-8; j_gene: TRBJ1-6; CDR3aa: CASSLALVESPLHF
v_gene: TRBV5-6; j_gene: TRBJ2-1; CDR3aa: CASSWPVGAGGQEQFF
v_gene: TRBV11-3; j_gene: TRBJ2-2; CDR3aa: CASSPSMGTGELFF
v_gene: TRBV12-3/TRBV12-4; j_gene: TRBJ1-5; CDR3aa: CASSLNAGQPQHF
v_gene: TRBV30; j_gene: TRBJ1-2; CDR3aa: CAWSVKQAWANYGYTF
v_gene: TRBV20-1; j_gene: TRBJ1-1; CDR3aa: CSAREARGNTEAFF
v_gene: TRBV12-3/TRBV12-4; j_gene: TRBJ1-1; CDR3aa: CASSPNGQRNTEAFF
v_gene: TRBV20-1; j_gene: TRBJ1-1; CDR3aa: CSARRQGWNEAFF
v_gene: TRBV5-1; j_gene: TRBJ1-2; CDR3aa: CASSFSVWDTDNYGYTF
v_gene: TRBV27; j_gene: TRBJ1-1; CDR3aa: CASSRITGGTTEAFF
v_gene: TRBV20-1; j_gene: TRBJ2-1; CDR3aa: CSATETGTSYNEQFF
v_gene: TRBV5-1; j_gene: TRBJ1-1; CDR3aa: CASSLGSLPYEAFF
v_gene: TRBV3-1; j_gene: TRBJ1-1; CDR3aa: CASRPQGSNTEAFF
v_gene: TRBV20-1; j_gene: TRBJ1-2; CDR3aa: CSARLGQGHYTF
v_gene: TRBV12-3/TRBV12-4; j_gene: TRBJ2-3; CDR3aa: CASQAGEGTDTQYF
v_gene: TRBV12-3/TRBV12-4; j_gene: TRBJ2-7; CDR3aa: CASNRGGYEQYF
v_gene: TRBV20-1; j_gene: TRBJ2-7; CDR3aa: CSASPPWGGGSYEQYF
v_gene: TRBV20-1; j_gene: TRBJ1-4; CDR3aa: CSVEGGGEKLFF
v_gene: TRBV3-1; j_gene: TRBJ2-3; CDR3aa: CASSQVLAGALSTDTQYF
v_gene: TRBV9; j_gene: TRBJ2-7; CDR3aa: CASSVNPGGMGTSGGEQYF
v_gene: TRBV19; j_gene: TRBJ1-1; CDR3aa: CASSIGGGGGTEAFF
v_gene: TRBV6-5; j_gene: TRBJ2-7; CDR3aa: CASSSGAGGISYEQYF
v_gene: TRBV5-4; j_gene: TRBJ1-1; CDR3aa: CASSFGGLRTEAFF
v_gene: TRBV18; j_gene: TRBJ1-1; CDR3aa: CASSPFSQNTEAFF
v_gene: TRBV3-1; j_gene: TRBJ2-3; CDR3aa: CASSQPQGVRTDTQYF
v_gene: TRBV7-2; j_gene: TRBJ2-7; CDR3aa: CASSSPGYSYEQYF
v_gene: TRBV6-1; j_gene: TRBJ1-2; CDR3aa: CASSGGQGAGYGYTF
v_gene: TRBV2; j_gene: TRBJ1-1; CDR3aa: CASSIPTGYTEAFF
v_gene: TRBV20-1; j_gene: TRBJ2-3; CDR3aa: CSAKLTSAGLVTDTQYF
v_gene: TRBV11-2; j_gene: TRBJ1-6; CDR3aa: CASSSDRGRTFYNSPLHF
v_gene: TRBV4-1; j_gene: TRBJ1-2; CDR3aa: CASSPSGRDYGYTF
v_gene: TRBV30; j_gene: TRBJ2-7; CDR3aa: CAWSGRLARYEQYF
v_gene: TRBV4-2; j_gene: TRBJ1-1; CDR3aa: CASSQARSTEAFF
v_gene: TRBV7-2; j_gene: TRBJ2-3; CDR3aa: CASSLSRSTDTQYF
v_gene: TRBV15; j_gene: TRBJ2-1; CDR3aa: CATSRDTEQFF
v_gene: TRBV4-1; j_gene: TRBJ1-1; CDR3aa: CASSQSGGLNTEAFF
v_gene: TRBV12-3/TRBV12-4; j_gene: TRBJ1-6; CDR3aa: CASSPWAGDSYNSPLHF
v_gene: TRBV29-1; j_gene: TRBJ2-7; CDR3aa: CSVGGDYEQYF
v_gene: TRBV29-1; j_gene: TRBJ2-1; CDR3aa: CSVKTRVLYDEQFF